This T cell receptor beta chain was captured by sequencing in a study of patients and donors after allogeneic stem cell transplantation. The CDR3 loop spans 19 amino acids. The V gene's germline CDR1 is LGHNA and CDR2 YSLEER. The J segment lost 5 bases and the V segment lost 0 bases, leaving 12 bases of the junction unmatched. MiXCR, applied by TCRdb to the RT-PCR reads, yields one record per CDR3 protein. This table has hundreds of thousands of distinct CDR3 sequences, around 40% appearing once. This sequence originates from a human donor who was either an allogeneic HSCT recipient or a stem cell or donor lymphocyte infusion donor (not recorded which). It is not recorded whose cells these are; they may come from a transplant donor. Sequenced material: blood, either unsorted or a sorted T cell fraction (not recorded which). The V call is TRBV4-3, the J call TRBJ2-3; TRBD2 agrees at 12 bases. CDR3 DNA: TGCGCCAGCAGCCAAGATTGGGCTAGCGGGGGGGCCGTTGGAGATACGCAGTATTTT. It yields the protein CASSQDWASGGAVGDTQYF.